Shown below are 24 T cell receptor beta chains from a single sample sequenced in a study of blood T cell repertoires in COVID-19. Method: immunoSEQ multiplex PCR; TCRdb's copy keeps in-frame clones and lacks some. The table has 150,000 to 200,000 clones, 75% to 90% seen once. Sequenced sample: PBMCs or T cells enriched from blood (not recorded which). These receptors originate from a woman in her sixties who had recovered from COVID-19.

The chain uses TRBV16 and TRBJ1-1; unclear D gene. This CDR3 is built from 13 residues. Deletions cut 2 bases from V and 1 base from J, with 5 bases between. CDR1 and CDR2 from the germline V gene are KGHSY and FQNENV. CDR3 sequence: CASSQTQNTEAFF. DNA of the CDR3: TGTGCCAGCAGCCAAACACAGAACACTGAAGCTTTCTTT. The whole variable domain, remainder taken from reference TRBV16 and TRBJ1-1, is GEEVAQTPKHLVRGEGQKAKLYCAPIKGHSYVFWYQQVLKNEFKFLISFQNENVFDETGMPKERFSAKCLPNSPCSLEIQATKLEDSAVYFCASSQTQNTEAFFGQGTRLTVV.

The V and J genes are TRBV2 and TRBJ2-7; maybe TRBD2 (5 bases). V was cut by 1 base and J by 7 bases, with 14 bases left in between. Germline lookup yields CDR1 SNHLY and CDR2 FYNNEI. The CDR3 runs 14 residues. The CDR3 DNA reads as TGTGCCAGCAGTGAAGGTCTTATGAGGGATGAGCAGTACTTC. Amino acid sequence: CASSEGLMRDEQYF.

This clone showed up just a few times. The chain recombines TRBV6-5 with TRBJ1-2; TRBD1 agrees at 7 bases. Germline CDR1 is MNHEY and CDR2 is SVGAGI. The V and J ends lost 6 bases and 7 bases, in that order; junction bases with no gene match: 14. The CDR3 is made up of 15 amino acids. CDR3 DNA: TGTGCCAGCAGCCAGCCGGGAGGGGGCCTTCTTGGCTACACCTTC. Protein: CASSQPGGGLLGYTF.

In its sample, this clone was seen once. The J gene is TRBJ2-1, the V gene TRBV6-5, with 8 positions matching TRBD1. CDR1 is MNHEY and CDR2 is SVGAGI in the germline V gene. After removal of 6 bases from V and 10 bases from J, the junction contained 8 bases not matched to a gene. This CDR3 is 13 amino acids long. CDR3: CASSARQGTEQFF. The CDR3 nucleotides are TGTGCCAGCAGCGCCCGACAGGGGACAGAGCAGTTCTTC.

CDR3 amino acids: CATGQTSGNTIYF. The CDR3 region has the DNA TGCGCCACCGGACAGACCTCTGGAAACACCATATATTTT. The gene calls are TRBV10-2 and TRBJ1-3; possibly TRBD1 for D (6 bases). The germline V gene has CDR1 WSHSY and CDR2 SAAADI. The ends were cut back, 10 bases at V and 0 bases at J, with 10 bases in the middle. The CDR3 totals 13 residues.

This clone was detected once. The chain employs TRBV29-1 and TRBJ1-1; 8 bases match TRBD1. Germline V gives CDR1 SQVTM, CDR2 ANQGSEA. The CDR3 is 14 amino acids. V lost 0 bases and J lost 2; bases outside the gene matches: 2. The CDR3 nucleotides are TGCAGCGTTGAAGATGACAGGGGCAACACTGAAGCTTTCTTT. Encoded protein: CSVEDDRGNTEAFF.

The rearrangement uses TRBV4-1 and TRBJ1-2, with 7 bases that match TRBD1. The J segment lost 1 base and the V segment lost 2 bases, leaving 7 bases of the junction unmatched. This CDR3 is built from 16 residues. Looked up from germline, CDR1 is MGHRA and CDR2 is YSYEKL. The CDR3 protein is CASSQTNTGVNYGYTF. CDR3 DNA: TGCGCCAGCAGCCAAACGAACACAGGGGTTAACTATGGCTACACCTTC.

The rearrangement links TRBV19 to TRBJ1-1; possible D gene TRBD1, 5 bases. The germline gives CDR1 LNHDA, CDR2 SQIVND (reference sequence). The CDR3 runs to 14 residues. V gave up 3 bases and J gave up 7 bases, with 15 bases separating them. The CDR3 loop reads CASSMTGSGGEAFF. CDR3 DNA sequence: TGTGCCAGTAGTATGACGGGTTCCGGGGGTGAAGCTTTCTTT.

A single count supports this clone. The chain links TRBV3-1 (or the pseudogene TRBV3-2) to TRBJ2-3; TRBD2 matches at 7 bases. This CDR3 contains 15 residues. Germline V gene sequence: CDR1 LGHDT, CDR2 YNNKEL (reference sequence). V lost 8 bases to trimming and J lost 2 bases; unmatched junction nucleotides: 10. CDR3 DNA: TGTGCCAGCTGCTTATGCGGGGGATCCACAGATACGCAGTATTTT. Translation: CASCLCGGSTDTQYF.

The CDR3 protein is CASGRDRTTVSTDTQYF. For the CDR3, the DNA is TGTGCCAGCGGGAGGGACAGGACAACTGTTAGCACAGATACGCAGTATTTT. This chain joins TRBV7-2 and TRBJ2-3; the D gene is possibly TRBD1 (8 bases). CDR1 and CDR2 from the germline V gene are SGHTA and FQGNSA. V was clipped by 8 bases and J by 0 bases, with 21 bases between them. The CDR3 sequence is 17 residues long.

V is TRBV5-1 and J is TRBJ2-2; TRBD1 might be the D (5 bases). CDR3 length: 14 residues. The germline V gene encodes CDR1 SGHRS and CDR2 YFSETQ. The V end was cut by 0 bases, the J end by 8 bases, with 11 bases between. CDR3 in amino acids: CASSLVGAAGELFF. The CDR3 DNA reads as TGCGCCAGCAGCTTGGTAGGGGCGGCGGGGGAGCTGTTTTTT. The full variable domain, completed using reference TRBV5-1 and TRBJ2-2, is KAGVTQTPRYLIKTRGQQVTLSCSPISGHRSVSWYQQTPGQGLQFLFEYFSETQRNKGNFPGRFSGRQFSNSRSEMNVSTLELGDSALYLCASSLVGAAGELFFGEGSRLTVL.

This clone was seen more than once but under ten times. The V gene is TRBV6-1, the J gene TRBJ1-2; unclear D gene. Trimming took 0 bases from V and 4 from J, leaving 9 bases between them. Germline V lookup: CDR1 MNHNS, CDR2 SASEGT. The CDR3 is 14 amino acids. For the CDR3, the DNA is TGTGCCAGCAGTGAAGCAGGAGGCCCCTATGGCTACACCTTC. Its protein is CASSEAGGPYGYTF.

The chain couples TRBV11-3 to TRBJ1-3; D uncertain. The length of the CDR3 is 13 residues. The germline V and J ends were trimmed by 1 base and 7 bases, with 8 bases remaining between them. In germline, CDR1 is SGHNT, CDR2 YENEEA. The CDR3 coding sequence is TGTGCCAGCAGCTTAGGGTCCGCGAACACCATATATTTT. Its protein product is CASSLGSANTIYF.

This rearrangement joins TRBV6-4 to TRBJ1-4; D not certain. CDR1 is MRHNA, CDR2 SNTAGT, per germline. Between the trimmed V and J ends, which lost 7 bases and 0 bases, there was a span of 6 bases. The CDR3 loop spans 13 amino acids. CDR3 coding DNA: TGTGCCAGCATCCGTGCAACTAATGAAAAACTGTTTTTT. Translated, it gives CASIRATNEKLFF.

The chain joins TRBV6-5 to TRBJ2-5, with TRBD1 as a possible D gene (6 bases). Trimming took off 6 bases at V and 3 bases at J, with 11 bases between the two ends. CDR1 is MNHEY and CDR2 is SVGAGI in the germline V gene. The CDR3 contains 13 residues. The CDR3 spells CASSYHREETQYF. The CDR3 DNA sequence: TGTGCCAGCAGCTATCACAGGGAAGAGACCCAGTACTTC.

This clone appeared once. This chain joins TRBV5-1 and TRBJ2-5; 7 positions agree with TRBD2. The germline CDR1 and CDR2 sequences are SGHRS and YFSETQ. V was pared by 4 bases and J by 1 base, with 13 bases of the junction left unmatched. The CDR3 runs to 17 residues. The CDR3 loop is CASSEGTGGMPQETQYF. The CDR3 nucleotides read TGCGCCAGCAGCGAAGGAACCGGGGGGATGCCCCAAGAGACCCAGTACTTC.

This clone was seen repeatedly, ten times or more. The chain couples TRBV30 to TRBJ1-2, with 9 bases that match TRBD1. The V gene end was trimmed by 3 bases and the J gene end by 6 bases; junction bases not matched to a gene: 5. This CDR3 is built from 13 residues. Germline V gives CDR1 GTSNPN, CDR2 SVGIG (reference sequence). Here the CDR3 DNA reads TGTGCCTGGAGGCTTACAGGGGGCCATGGCTACACCTTC. Its translation is CAWRLTGGHGYTF.

This clone turned up a few times. J is TRBJ1-3 and V is TRBV29-1; perhaps TRBD1 as D (5 bases). The CDR3 has 13 amino acids. The germline V and J ends were trimmed by 6 bases and 0 bases, with 9 bases remaining between them. Germline CDR1 reads SQVTM; CDR2 reads ANQGSEA. The CDR3 is CSVTGHSGNTIYF. Written as DNA, the CDR3 is TGCAGCGTGACTGGACACTCTGGAAACACCATATATTTT.

This clone was counted a single time. The rearrangement uses TRBV6-5 and TRBJ1-1, with 8 bases aligning to TRBD1. J was trimmed by 4 bases and V by 5 bases; bases with no gene match: 6. Germline values: CDR1 MNHEY, CDR2 SVGAGI. The length of the CDR3 is 14 residues. The CDR3 bases are TGTGCCAGCAGTATAGTGACAGGGGCCACTGAAGCTTTCTTT. Translated, it gives CASSIVTGATEAFF.

The chain joins TRBV3-1 (or the pseudogene TRBV3-2) to TRBJ1-2; 9 nucleotides line up with TRBD1. J gave up 8 bases and V 4 bases, and 11 bases lay outside the gene matches. The germline V gene has CDR1 LGHDT and CDR2 YNNKEL (reference sequence). This CDR3 has 15 amino acids. CDR3 DNA: TGTGCCAGCAGCCCCCGAGGTGGAACAGGGGGCGGCTACACCTTC. It is translated as CASSPRGGTGGGYTF.

The V call is TRBV3-1 (or the pseudogene TRBV3-2), the J call TRBJ2-3, with TRBD2 matching over 12 bases. In germline, CDR1 is LGHDT, CDR2 YNNKEL (reference sequence). J lost 2 bases, V lost 1 base, and 7 bases had no gene match. This CDR3 has 18 amino acids. CDR3 DNA sequence: TGTGCCAGCAGCCAAGGGACTAGCGGGGCCTCCTACACAGATACGCAGTATTTT. This gives the protein CASSQGTSGASYTDTQYF.

This clone has only one observation. This rearrangement joins TRBV19 to TRBJ1-5; 7 bases line up with TRBD1. CDR1 is LNHDA, CDR2 SQIVND, per germline (reference sequence). With 3 bases clipped from V and 6 bases from J, the junction kept 8 bases outside the gene matches. The CDR3 covers 15 residues. Here the CDR3 DNA reads TGTGCCAGTAGTATGACGGCAGGGGGGCGTCAGCCCCAGCATTTT. Translated, it gives CASSMTAGGRQPQHF.

This clone was counted a few times. Other nucleotide sequences from this sample produce the same CDR3. This chain uses TRBV3-1 (or the pseudogene TRBV3-2) with TRBJ2-1; 7 bases agree with TRBD2. Germline CDR1 reads LGHDT; CDR2 reads YNNKEL (reference sequence). The CDR3 loop spans 12 amino acids. With V trimmed by 3 bases and J by 7 bases, 0 bases remained unmatched. The DNA for the CDR3 is TGTGCCAGCAGCCAGGGAGGGAATGAGCAGTTCTTC. Translation gives CASSQGGNEQFF.

The CDR3 DNA sequence: TGTGCCAGCTCTAGCGGGGGGGGTGACACCGGGGAGCTGTTTTTT. Protein product: CASSSGGGDTGELFF. The chain uses TRBV14 and TRBJ2-2; 12 nucleotides align to TRBD2. This CDR3 region has 15 residues. Unmatched junction bases numbered 4, after V lost 8 bases and J lost 3 bases. Germline V gene lookup returns CDR1 SGHDN and CDR2 FVKESK.